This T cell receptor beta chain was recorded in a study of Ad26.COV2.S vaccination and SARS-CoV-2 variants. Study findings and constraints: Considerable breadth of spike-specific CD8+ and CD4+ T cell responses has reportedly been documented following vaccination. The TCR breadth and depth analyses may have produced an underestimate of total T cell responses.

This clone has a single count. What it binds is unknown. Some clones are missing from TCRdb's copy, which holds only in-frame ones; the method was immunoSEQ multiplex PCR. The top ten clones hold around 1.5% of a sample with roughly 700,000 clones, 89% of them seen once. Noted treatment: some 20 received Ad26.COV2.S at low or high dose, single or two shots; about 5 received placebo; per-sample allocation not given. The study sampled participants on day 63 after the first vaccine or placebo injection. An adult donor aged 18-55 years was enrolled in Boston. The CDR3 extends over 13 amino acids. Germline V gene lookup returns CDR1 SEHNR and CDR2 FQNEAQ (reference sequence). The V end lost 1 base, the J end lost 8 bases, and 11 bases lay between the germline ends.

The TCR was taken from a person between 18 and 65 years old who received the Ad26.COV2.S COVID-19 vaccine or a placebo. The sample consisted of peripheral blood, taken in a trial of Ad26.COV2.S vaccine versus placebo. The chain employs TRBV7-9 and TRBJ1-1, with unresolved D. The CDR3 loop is CASSLGGIPEAFF. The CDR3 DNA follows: TGTGCCAGCAGCTTAGGGGGTATTCCGGAAGCTTTCTTT. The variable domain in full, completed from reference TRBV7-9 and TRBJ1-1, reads DTGVSQNPRHKITKRGQNVTFRCDPISEHNRLYWYRQTLGQGPEFLTYFQNEAQLEKSRLLSDRFSAERPKGSFSTLEIQRTEQGDSAMYLCASSLGGIPEAFFGQGTRLTVV.